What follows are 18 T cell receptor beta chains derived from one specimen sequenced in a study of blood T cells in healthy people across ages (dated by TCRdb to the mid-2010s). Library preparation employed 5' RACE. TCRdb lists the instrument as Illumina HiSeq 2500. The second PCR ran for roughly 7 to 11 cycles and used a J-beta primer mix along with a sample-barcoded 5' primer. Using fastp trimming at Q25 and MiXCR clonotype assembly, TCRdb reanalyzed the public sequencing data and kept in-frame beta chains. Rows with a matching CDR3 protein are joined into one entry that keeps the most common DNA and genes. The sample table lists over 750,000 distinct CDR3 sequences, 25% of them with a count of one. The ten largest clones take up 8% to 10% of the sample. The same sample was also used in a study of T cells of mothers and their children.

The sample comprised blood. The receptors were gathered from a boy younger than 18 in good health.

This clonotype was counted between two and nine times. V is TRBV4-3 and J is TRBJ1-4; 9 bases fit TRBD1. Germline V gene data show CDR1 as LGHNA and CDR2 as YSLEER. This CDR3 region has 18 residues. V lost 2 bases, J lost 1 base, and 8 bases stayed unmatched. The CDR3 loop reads CASSQQQGASGTNEKLFF. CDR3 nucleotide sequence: TGCGCCAGCAGCCAACAACAGGGGGCAAGTGGAACTAATGAAAAACTGTTTTTT.

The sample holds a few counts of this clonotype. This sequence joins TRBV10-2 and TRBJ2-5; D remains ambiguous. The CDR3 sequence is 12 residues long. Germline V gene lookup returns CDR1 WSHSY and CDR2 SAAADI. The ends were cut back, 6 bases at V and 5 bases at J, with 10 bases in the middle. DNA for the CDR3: TGCGCCAGCAGCACTCTCAGGGAGACCCAGTACTTC. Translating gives CASSTLRETQYF.

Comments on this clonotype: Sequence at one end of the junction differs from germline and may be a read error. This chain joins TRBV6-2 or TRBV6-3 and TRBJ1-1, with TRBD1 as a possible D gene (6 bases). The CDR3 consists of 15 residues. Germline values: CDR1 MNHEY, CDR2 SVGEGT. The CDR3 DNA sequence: TGTGCCAGCAGTTTCGCAGGGGCGCGGAACACTGAAGCTTTTTTT. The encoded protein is CASSFAGARNTEAFF.

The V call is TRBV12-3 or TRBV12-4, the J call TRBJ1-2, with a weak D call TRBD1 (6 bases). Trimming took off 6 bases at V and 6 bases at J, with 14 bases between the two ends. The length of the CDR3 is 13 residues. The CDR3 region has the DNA TGTGCCAGCAGCACCGGGGGGGCGCATGGCTACACCTTC. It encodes CASSTGGAHGYTF.

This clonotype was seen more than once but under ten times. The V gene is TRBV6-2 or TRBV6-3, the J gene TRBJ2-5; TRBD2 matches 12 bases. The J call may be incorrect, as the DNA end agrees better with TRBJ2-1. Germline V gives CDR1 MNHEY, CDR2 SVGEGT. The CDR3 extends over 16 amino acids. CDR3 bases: TGTGCCAGCACCTTCCCCCTAGCGGGGGGGCCCAATGAGCAGTTCTTC. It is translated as CASTFPLAGGPNEQFF.

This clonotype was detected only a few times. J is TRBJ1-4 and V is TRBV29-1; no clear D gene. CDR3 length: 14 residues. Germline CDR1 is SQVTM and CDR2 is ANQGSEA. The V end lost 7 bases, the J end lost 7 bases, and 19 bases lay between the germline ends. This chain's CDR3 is CSATGISGGEKLFF. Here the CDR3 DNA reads TGCAGCGCCACCGGGATCTCAGGCGGTGAAAAACTGTTTTTT.

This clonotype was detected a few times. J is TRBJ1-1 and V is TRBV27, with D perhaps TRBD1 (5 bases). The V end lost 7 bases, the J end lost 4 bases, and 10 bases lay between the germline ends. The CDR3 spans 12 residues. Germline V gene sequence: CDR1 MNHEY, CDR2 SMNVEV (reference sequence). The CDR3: CASIGAGTEAFF. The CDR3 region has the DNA TGTGCCAGCATCGGGGCCGGCACTGAAGCTTTCTTT.

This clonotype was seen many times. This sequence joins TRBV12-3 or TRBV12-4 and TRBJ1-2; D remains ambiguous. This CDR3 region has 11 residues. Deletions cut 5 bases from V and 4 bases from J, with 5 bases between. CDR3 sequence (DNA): TGTGCCAGCAGTGGCGGCTATGGCTACACCTTC. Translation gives CASSGGYGYTF.

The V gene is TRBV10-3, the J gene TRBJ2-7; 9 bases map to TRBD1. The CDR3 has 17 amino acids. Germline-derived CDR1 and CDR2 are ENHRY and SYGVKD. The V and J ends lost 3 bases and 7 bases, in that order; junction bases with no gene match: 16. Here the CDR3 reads CAISESWSDRGSREQYF. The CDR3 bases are TGTGCCATCAGTGAATCTTGGTCGGACAGGGGTTCGAGGGAGCAGTACTTC.

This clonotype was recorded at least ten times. The CDR3 DNA reads TGTGCCAGCAGCGTCGGGACAGGGGCCTACGAGCAGTACTTC. Its protein product is CASSVGTGAYEQYF. The V call is TRBV9, the J call TRBJ2-7; 10 nucleotides align to TRBD1. Germline V gene data show CDR1 as SGDLS and CDR2 as YYNGEE. There are 14 residues in the CDR3. The V gene end was trimmed by 2 bases and the J gene end by 2 bases; junction bases not matched to a gene: 1.

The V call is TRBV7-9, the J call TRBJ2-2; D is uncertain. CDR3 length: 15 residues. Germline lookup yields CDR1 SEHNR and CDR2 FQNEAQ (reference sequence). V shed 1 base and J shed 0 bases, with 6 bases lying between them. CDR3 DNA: TGTGCCAGCAGCTTAGGCGACACGAACACCGGGGAGCTGTTTTTT. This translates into CASSLGDTNTGELFF. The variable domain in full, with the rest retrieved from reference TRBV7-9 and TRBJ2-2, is DTGVSQNPRHKITKRGQNVTFRCDPISEHNRLYWYRQTLGQGPEFLTYFQNEAQLEKSRLLSDRFSAERPKGSFSTLEIQRTEQGDSAMYLCASSLGDTNTGELFFGEGSRLTVL.

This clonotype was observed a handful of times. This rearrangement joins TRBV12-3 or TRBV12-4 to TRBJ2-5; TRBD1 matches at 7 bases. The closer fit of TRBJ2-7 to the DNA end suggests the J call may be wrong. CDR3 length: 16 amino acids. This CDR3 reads CASTNTGATRTYEQYF. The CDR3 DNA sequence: TGTGCCAGCACCAACACAGGGGCGACAAGGACCTACGAGCAGTACTTC.

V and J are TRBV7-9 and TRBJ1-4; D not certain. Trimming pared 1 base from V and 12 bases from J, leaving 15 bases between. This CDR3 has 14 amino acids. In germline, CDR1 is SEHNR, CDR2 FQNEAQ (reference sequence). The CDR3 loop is CASSLGERNGELFF. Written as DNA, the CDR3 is TGTGCCAGCAGCTTAGGGGAAAGAAATGGTGAACTGTTTTTT.

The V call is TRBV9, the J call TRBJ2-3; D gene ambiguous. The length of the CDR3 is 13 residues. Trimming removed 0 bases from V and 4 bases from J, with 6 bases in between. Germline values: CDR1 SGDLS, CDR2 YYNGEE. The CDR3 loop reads CASSVVGPDTQYF. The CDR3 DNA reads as TGTGCCAGCAGCGTAGTAGGGCCAGATACGCAGTATTTT.

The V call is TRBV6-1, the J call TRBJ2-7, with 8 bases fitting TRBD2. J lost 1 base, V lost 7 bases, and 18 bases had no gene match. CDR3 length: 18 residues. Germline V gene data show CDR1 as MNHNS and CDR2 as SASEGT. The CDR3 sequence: CASTQWVAGHSSSYEQYF. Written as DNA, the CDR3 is TGTGCCAGCACCCAGTGGGTAGCGGGACATAGCTCTTCCTACGAGCAGTACTTC.

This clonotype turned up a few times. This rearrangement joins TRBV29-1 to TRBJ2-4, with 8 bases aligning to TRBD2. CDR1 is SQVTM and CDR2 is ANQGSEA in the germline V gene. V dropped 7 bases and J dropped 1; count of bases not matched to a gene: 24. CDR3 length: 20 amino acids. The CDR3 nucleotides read TGCAGCGCCGTCGGGTTCGAGAGCGGGAGATGGGGTCGGGCCAAAAACATTCAGTACTTC. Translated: CSAVGFESGRWGRAKNIQYF. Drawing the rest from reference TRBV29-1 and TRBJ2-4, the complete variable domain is SAVISQKPSRDICQRGTSLTIQCQVDSQVTMMFWYRQQPGQSLTLIATANQGSEATYESGFVIDKFPISRPNLTFSTLTVSNMSPEDSSIYLCSAVGFESGRWGRAKNIQYFGAGTRLSVL.

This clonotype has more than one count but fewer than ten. The CDR3 sequence is CASSILRTGLGTNEKLFF. CDR3 in DNA: TGTGCCAGCAGTATTCTCCGGACAGGTCTTGGCACTAATGAAAAACTGTTTTTT. V gene TRBV27 combines with J gene TRBJ1-4, with 7 nucleotides matching TRBD1. Germline V lookup: CDR1 MNHEY, CDR2 SMNVEV (reference sequence). This CDR3 comprises 18 residues. The ends lost 5 bases at V and 2 bases at J; junction bases unmatched: 14.

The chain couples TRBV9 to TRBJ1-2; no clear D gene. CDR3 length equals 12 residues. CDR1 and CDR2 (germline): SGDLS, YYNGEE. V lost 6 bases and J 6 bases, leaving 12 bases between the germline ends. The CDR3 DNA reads TGTGCCAGCATGTCTGGATCAGATGGCTACACCTTC. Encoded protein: CASMSGSDGYTF.